These 18 T cell receptor beta chains share one sample of origin, sequenced in a study of Ad26.COV2.S vaccination and SARS-CoV-2 variants. Assay: immunoSEQ multiplex PCR; the TCRdb copy retains only in-frame clones and omits some. Of approximately 250,000 clones detected, 70% to 90% appear once; the ten largest clones hold less than 3%. Noted treatment: about 20 received Ad26.COV2.S at low or high dose, single or two shots; roughly 5 received placebo; per-sample allocation not given. Specimens were obtained on day 63 following the first vaccine or placebo injection. The sample here was peripheral blood, taken in a trial of Ad26.COV2.S vaccine versus placebo. The receptors derive from a person between 18 and 65 years old who received the Ad26.COV2.S COVID-19 vaccine or a placebo.

This clone was picked up a small number of times. J is TRBJ2-1 and V is TRBV18; D is possibly TRBD2 (7 bases). V was shortened by 2 bases and J by 2 bases, with 10 bases between the two germline ends. Germline values: CDR1 KGHSH, CDR2 LQKENI. This CDR3 has 15 residues. The CDR3 here is CASSPVGGPYNEQFF. The CDR3 DNA reads TGTGCCAGCTCACCAGTGGGGGGGCCCTACAATGAGCAGTTCTTC.

This chain links TRBV6-1 with TRBJ1-4, with no clear D. CDR3 size: 12 residues. Trimming pared 0 bases from V and 14 bases from J, leaving 10 bases between. Germline V gene lookup returns CDR1 MNHNS and CDR2 SASEGT. CDR3 in DNA: TGTGCCAGCAGTGAAGCAAGTAATAGGCTGTTTTTT. It encodes CASSEASNRLFF.

The genes are TRBV9 and TRBJ1-1, with TRBD1 identical over 7 bases. The CDR3 totals 15 residues. V lost 5 bases to trimming and J lost 10 bases; unmatched junction nucleotides: 17. Germline values: CDR1 SGDLS, CDR2 YYNGEE. The CDR3 here is CASSLGDSLPRRAFF. The CDR3 coding sequence is TGTGCCAGCAGTCTGGGGGACAGCTTACCTCGGAGAGCTTTCTTT.

A note on this clone: Sequence at one end of the junction differs from germline and may be a read error. V is TRBV7-7 and J is TRBJ2-3; D may be TRBD1 or TRBD2 (6 bases each). The germline CDR1 and CDR2 sequences are SSHAT and FNYEAQ (reference sequence). CDR3 length equals 16 residues. The CDR3 is CASSLGLGGALDTQYF. As DNA, the CDR3 is TGTGCTAGCAGCTTAGGCTTGGGGGGCGCCCTAGATACGCAGTATTTT.

The J gene is TRBJ1-1, the V gene TRBV7-9; D remains unclear. Germline-derived CDR1 and CDR2 are SEHNR and FQNEAQ (reference sequence). The V gene lost 5 bases and the J gene lost 0 bases, with 10 bases spanning the gap. The CDR3 runs 14 residues. In DNA, the CDR3 is TGTGCCAGCAGCCCTAAACAGCTGAACACTGAAGCTTTCTTT. It is translated as CASSPKQLNTEAFF.

The V and J genes are TRBV6-5 and TRBJ1-2, with unresolved D. The CDR3 is made up of 13 amino acids. Germline loops: CDR1 MNHEY, CDR2 SVGAGI. Trimming removed 5 bases at V and 2 bases at J, with 9 bases between. CDR3 bases: TGTGCCAGCAGTACGGACGGGAACTATGGCTACACCTTC. It specifies CASSTDGNYGYTF.

The chain joins TRBV2 to TRBJ1-5; unclear D gene. The CDR3 has 16 residues. Germline loops: CDR1 SNHLY, CDR2 FYNNEI. V was clipped by 3 bases and J by 3 bases, with 15 bases between them. The CDR3 bases are TGTGCCAGCAGTGATGACAACGCACTACTCAATCAGCCCCAGCATTTT. Translated: CASSDDNALLNQPQHF.

The V and J genes are TRBV5-1 and TRBJ2-5; 7 bases are shared with TRBD2. Trimming removed 4 bases from V and 4 bases from J; junction bases left unmatched: 13. The germline gives CDR1 SGHRS, CDR2 YFSETQ. The CDR3 loop spans 16 amino acids. The DNA for the CDR3 is TGCGCCAGCAGCGGGGGGGTGGCAGTCCTTCTAGAGACCCAGTACTTC. This gives the protein CASSGGVAVLLETQYF.

The chain carries TRBV15 and TRBJ1-2; the D is unclear. The V gene's germline CDR1 is LNHNV and CDR2 YYDKDF (reference sequence). The CDR3 is made up of 16 amino acids. V dropped 2 bases and J dropped 8 bases, with 21 bases sitting between them. CDR3: CATSRRGPATLGGYTF. The DNA for the CDR3 is TGTGCCACCAGCAGACGTGGCCCGGCTACCCTAGGGGGCTACACCTTC.

The chain carries TRBV3-1 (or the pseudogene TRBV3-2) and TRBJ1-6; no clear D. The CDR3 length is 13 residues. V dropped 2 bases and J dropped 8 bases, with 7 bases sitting between them. Per the germline V gene, CDR1 is LGHDT and CDR2 is YNNKEL (reference sequence). CDR3 loop: CASSQNSDSPLHF. Written as DNA, the CDR3 is TGTGCCAGCAGCCAAAACAGCGATTCACCCCTCCACTTT.

The J gene is TRBJ2-3, the V gene TRBV30; 13 nucleotides agree with TRBD2. The germline V gene has CDR1 GTSNPN and CDR2 SVGIG (reference sequence). Trimming cost V 2 bases and J 3 bases; bases outside gene matches: 8. This CDR3 has 17 residues. The CDR3 loop reads CAWSSPRGLAGTDTQYF. The CDR3 DNA sequence: TGTGCCTGGAGTTCCCCCAGGGGACTAGCGGGAACAGATACGCAGTATTTT.

The V call is TRBV21-1, the J call TRBJ2-7; TRBD2, as called in the table, went unchecked against the DNA. TRBV21-1 is classified as a pseudogene. This CDR3 has 11 residues. CDR3 in amino acids: CASRREYEQYV. CDR3 nucleotides: TGTGCCAGCAGGAGGGAGTACGAGCAGTACGTC.

This chain uses TRBV5-5 with TRBJ2-3; the match to TRBD2 covers 14 bases. This CDR3 spans 15 amino acids. The junction had 2 bases not matched to a gene; V was cut back by 4 bases and J by 4 bases. Germline V gene lookup returns CDR1 SGHKS and CDR2 YYEKEE (reference sequence). The CDR3 reads CASSQGLAGADTQYF. CDR3 nucleotide sequence: TGTGCCAGCAGCCAGGGACTAGCGGGAGCAGATACGCAGTATTTT.

V usage is TRBV5-1 and J usage is TRBJ2-1, with no clear D. The CDR3 runs to 15 residues. V was clipped by 3 bases and J by 4 bases, with 14 bases between them. The V gene's germline CDR1 is SGHRS and CDR2 YFSETQ. Here the CDR3 DNA reads TGCGCCAGCAGCTCCGGTGGATTCCTATACAATGAGCAGTTCTTC. This encodes CASSSGGFLYNEQFF.

The chain couples TRBV2 to TRBJ1-1; 8 positions agree with TRBD1. V trimming: 7 bases; J trimming: 0 bases; junction bases outside the gene matches: 4. The CDR3 runs 14 residues. Germline CDR1 and CDR2: SNHLY and FYNNEI. CDR3 sequence: CASTYRGMNTEAFF. The CDR3 DNA sequence: TGTGCCAGCACCTACAGGGGGATGAACACTGAAGCTTTCTTT.

The chain carries TRBV9 and TRBJ1-3, with D possibly matching TRBD1 (6 bases). Germline assignment: CDR1 SGDLS and CDR2 YYNGEE. The ends were cut back, 4 bases at V and 1 base at J, with 12 bases in the middle. The CDR3 sequence is 15 residues long. The DNA of the CDR3 is TGTGCCAGCAGCCCGGCGGGGGCATCTGGAAACACCATATATTTT. It specifies CASSPAGASGNTIYF. The variable domain in full, completed from reference TRBV9 and TRBJ1-3, reads DSGVTQTPKHLITATGQRVTLRCSPRSGDLSVYWYQQSLDQGLQFLIQYYNGEERAKGNILERFSAQQFPDLHSELNLSSLELGDSALYFCASSPAGASGNTIYFGEGSWLTVV.

This chain uses TRBV11-1 with TRBJ1-1; no definite D call. The ends were cut back, 4 bases at V and 0 bases at J, with 6 bases in the middle. Germline V gene sequence: CDR1 SGHAT, CDR2 FQDESV (reference sequence). This CDR3 contains 13 residues. The CDR3 DNA is TGTGCCAGCAGCTATGGGATGAACACTGAAGCTTTCTTT. It is translated as CASSYGMNTEAFF.

The V and J genes are TRBV4-2 and TRBJ1-1, with TRBD1 as a possible D gene (6 bases). V lost 5 bases and J lost 5, with 15 bases in between. Germline lookup yields CDR1 LGHNA and CDR2 YNFKEQ. This CDR3 has 14 amino acids. CDR3 nucleotide sequence: TGTGCCAGCAGCTCCCCGGGGGCCAGTACTGAAGCTTTCTTT. Encoded protein: CASSSPGASTEAFF.